Listed below are T cell receptor beta chains from one sample, sequenced in a study of OX40 agonist ivuxolimab in advanced cancers. Clones were sequenced by immunoSEQ multiplex PCR, and TCRdb holds only the in-frame ones, with some missing. The data hold roughly 25,000 clones, with around 76% observed a single time. This sample comprised CD4+ or CD8+ T cells sorted from blood, obtained in a trial of the OX40 agonist ivuxolimab. The receptors here all came from an adult with an advanced solid tumor such as melanoma, head and neck, liver or kidney cancer. Both conserved end residues are part of each CDR3.

J gene	CDR3 length	V gene	CDR3 protein
TRBJ2-5	12	TRBV5-4	CASRRGEETQYF
TRBJ2-3	17	TRBV7-9	CASSATTSGTGGDTQYF
TRBJ1-5	15	TRBV27	CASKLGGWEGQPQHF
TRBJ1-6	13	TRBV6-1	CASKDRGDRPLHF
TRBJ2-5	12	TRBV29-1	CSVVPSGEGQYF
TRBJ2-7	15	TRBV19	CASSRQGASAYEQYF
TRBJ1-2	14	TRBV9	CASTVGDISYGYTF
TRBJ2-7	15	TRBV6-1	CASSEAPWTTYEQYF
TRBJ1-3	14	TRBV5-4	CASRREGSGNTIYF
TRBJ1-2	14	TRBV19	CASSTGTGVYGYTF
TRBJ1-1	13	TRBV11-2	CASRETGVAEAFF
TRBJ2-7	13	TRBV30	CAWSAGTSDEQYF
TRBJ2-5	13	TRBV6-5	CASSSGEEETQYF
TRBJ2-3	15	TRBV10-3	CAIREGGLSTDTQYF
TRBJ1-2	13	TRBV5-6	CASSFTGPTGYTF
TRBJ1-3	17	TRBV28	CASSTIYPQGSGNTIYF
TRBJ2-1	16	TRBV18	CASSPATGPGFNEQFF
TRBJ1-5	11	TRBV12-5	CASGLVGPQHF
TRBJ2-2	17	TRBV4-2	CASSLGTSRANTGELFF
TRBJ2-5	12	TRBV7-9	CASSRTQETQYF
TRBJ2-7	14	TRBV2	CASSHGQGAREQYF
TRBJ1-4	16	TRBV9	CASSERQGEGNEKLFF
TRBJ1-1	13	TRBV30	CAWSVGGGTEAFF
TRBJ1-2	16	TRBV13	CASSNRDRVGGYGYTF
TRBJ2-1	14	TRBV2	CASNPGLAVNEQFF
TRBJ1-5	17	TRBV7-9	CASSSNGGAVSNQPQHF
TRBJ2-5	16	TRBV2	CASSGRLNWGQETQYF
TRBJ2-1	14	TRBV27	CASRNPGANNEQFF
TRBJ2-7	17	TRBV4-3	CASSQVGPGQGMAEQYF
TRBJ1-1	14	TRBV5-5	CASSSRQGYTEAFF
TRBJ2-3	13	TRBV4-3	CASSLDGVDTQYF
TRBJ2-7	14	TRBV5-1	CASSLEGRGDEQYF
TRBJ2-2	13	TRBV7-3	CASSETPAGELFF
TRBJ1-4	16	TRBV5-5	CASCLTSLATNEKLFF
TRBJ1-5	13	TRBV19	CASSIGGAQPQHF
TRBJ2-7	14	TRBV6-5	CASSYNQGVYEQYF
TRBJ2-2	14	TRBV5-8	CASSQRQVSGELFF
TRBJ2-7	11	TRBV7-9	CASSLDPEQYF
TRBJ2-5	13	TRBV13	CASSLGGQETQYF
TRBJ2-7	12	TRBV27	CASRTTGGEQYF
TRBJ1-5	14	TRBV11-3	CASSRGRQNQPQHF
TRBJ2-7	15	TRBV6-5	CASSHGLAGDYEQYF